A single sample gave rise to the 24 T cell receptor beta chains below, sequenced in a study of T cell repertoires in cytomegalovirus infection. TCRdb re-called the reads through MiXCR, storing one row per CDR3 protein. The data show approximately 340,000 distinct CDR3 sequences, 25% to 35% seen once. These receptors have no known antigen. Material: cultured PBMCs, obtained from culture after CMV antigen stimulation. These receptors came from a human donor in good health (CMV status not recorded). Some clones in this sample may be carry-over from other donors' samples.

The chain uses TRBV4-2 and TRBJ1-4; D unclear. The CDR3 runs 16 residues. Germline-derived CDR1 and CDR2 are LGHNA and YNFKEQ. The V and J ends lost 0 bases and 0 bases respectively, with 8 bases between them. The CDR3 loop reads CASSQDRSSTNEKLFF. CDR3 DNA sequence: TGTGCCAGCAGCCAAGATAGATCGTCAACTAATGAAAAACTGTTTTTT.

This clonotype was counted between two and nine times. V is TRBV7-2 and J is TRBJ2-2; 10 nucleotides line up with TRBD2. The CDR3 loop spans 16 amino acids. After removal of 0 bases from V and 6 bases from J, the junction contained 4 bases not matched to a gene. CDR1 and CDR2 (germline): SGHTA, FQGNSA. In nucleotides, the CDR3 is TGTGCCAGCAGCTTAGCTCTAGCGGGAGCTGCCGGGGAGCTGTTTTTT. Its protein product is CASSLALAGAAGELFF.

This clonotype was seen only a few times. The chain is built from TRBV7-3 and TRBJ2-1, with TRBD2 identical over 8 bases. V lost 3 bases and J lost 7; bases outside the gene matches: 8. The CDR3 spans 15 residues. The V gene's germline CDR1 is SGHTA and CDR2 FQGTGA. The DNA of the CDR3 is TGTGCCAGCAGCTTCACTAGCGGCCAAACAAATGAGCAGTTCTTC. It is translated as CASSFTSGQTNEQFF.

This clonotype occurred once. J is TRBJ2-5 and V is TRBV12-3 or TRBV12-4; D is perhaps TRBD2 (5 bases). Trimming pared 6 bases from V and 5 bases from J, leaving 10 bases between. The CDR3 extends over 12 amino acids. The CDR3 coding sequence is TGTGCCAGCAGGTGGTCGGGGGAGACCCAGTACTTC. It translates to CASRWSGETQYF.

The CDR3 nucleotides are TGTGCCAGCAGTACCACAGGGACCGCGTTTAACTATGGCTACACCTTC. Translated: CASSTTGTAFNYGYTF. This sequence joins TRBV12-3 or TRBV12-4 and TRBJ1-2; D is perhaps TRBD1 (6 bases). The V end lost 5 bases, the J end lost 1 base, and 17 bases lay between the germline ends. This CDR3 region has 16 residues.

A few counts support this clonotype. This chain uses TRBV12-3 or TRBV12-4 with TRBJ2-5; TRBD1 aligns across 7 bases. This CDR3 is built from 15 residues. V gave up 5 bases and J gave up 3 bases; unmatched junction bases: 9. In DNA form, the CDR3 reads TGTGCCAGCAGTCGCCCCGGACAGGCAAAAGAGACCCAGTACTTC. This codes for CASSRPGQAKETQYF.

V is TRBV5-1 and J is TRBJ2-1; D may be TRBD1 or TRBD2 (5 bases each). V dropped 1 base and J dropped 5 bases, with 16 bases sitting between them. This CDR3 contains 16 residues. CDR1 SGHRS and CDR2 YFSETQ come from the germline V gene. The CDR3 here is CASSLRDGARDNEQFF. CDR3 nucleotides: TGCGCCAGCAGCTTGAGAGACGGGGCGCGGGACAATGAGCAGTTCTTC.

CDR3 protein: CATSDSTGDYGYTF. Written as DNA, the CDR3 is TGTGCCACCAGTGATTCAACAGGGGACTATGGCTACACCTTC. V and J are TRBV24-1 and TRBJ1-2, with 7 bases lining up with TRBD1. V was clipped by 2 bases and J by 3 bases; unmatched bases: 2. Per the germline V gene, CDR1 is KGHDR and CDR2 is SFDVKD. The CDR3 totals 14 residues.

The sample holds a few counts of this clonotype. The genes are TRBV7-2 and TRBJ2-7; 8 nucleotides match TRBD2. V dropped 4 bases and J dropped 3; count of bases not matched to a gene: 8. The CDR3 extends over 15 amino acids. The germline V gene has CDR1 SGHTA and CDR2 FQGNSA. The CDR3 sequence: CASSSIPGGVYEQYF. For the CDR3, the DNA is TGTGCCAGCAGCTCCATCCCGGGAGGGGTCTACGAGCAGTACTTC.

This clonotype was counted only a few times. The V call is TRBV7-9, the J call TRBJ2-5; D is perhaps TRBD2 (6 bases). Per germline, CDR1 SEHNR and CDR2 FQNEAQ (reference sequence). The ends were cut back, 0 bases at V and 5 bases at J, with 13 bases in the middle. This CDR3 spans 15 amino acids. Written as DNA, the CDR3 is TGTGCCAGCAGCTTAGCGACCTTTCGGGGGGAGACCCAGTACTTC. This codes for CASSLATFRGETQYF.

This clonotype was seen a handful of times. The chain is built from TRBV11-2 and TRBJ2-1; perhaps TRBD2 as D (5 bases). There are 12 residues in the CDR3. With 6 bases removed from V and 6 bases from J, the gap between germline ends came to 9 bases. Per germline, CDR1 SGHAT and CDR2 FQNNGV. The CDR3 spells CASRAEGNEQFF. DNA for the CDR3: TGTGCCAGCAGAGCTGAGGGCAATGAGCAGTTCTTC.

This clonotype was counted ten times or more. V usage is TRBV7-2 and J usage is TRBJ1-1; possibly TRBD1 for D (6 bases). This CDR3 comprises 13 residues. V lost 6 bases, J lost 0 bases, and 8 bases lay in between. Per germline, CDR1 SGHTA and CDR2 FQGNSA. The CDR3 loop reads CASRRTVNTEAFF. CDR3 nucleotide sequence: TGTGCCAGCAGAAGGACAGTGAACACTGAAGCTTTCTTT.

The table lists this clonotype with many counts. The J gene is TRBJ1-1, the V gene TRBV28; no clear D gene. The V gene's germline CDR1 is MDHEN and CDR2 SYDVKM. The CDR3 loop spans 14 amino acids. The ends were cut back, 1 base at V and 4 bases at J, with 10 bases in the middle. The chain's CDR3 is CASSLYRQFTEAFF. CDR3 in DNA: TGTGCCAGCAGTTTATACCGTCAGTTCACTGAAGCTTTCTTT.

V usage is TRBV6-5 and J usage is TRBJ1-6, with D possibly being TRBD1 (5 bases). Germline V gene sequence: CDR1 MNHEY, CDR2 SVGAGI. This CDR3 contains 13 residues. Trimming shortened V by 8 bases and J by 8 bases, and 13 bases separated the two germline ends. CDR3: CASRRGADSPLHF. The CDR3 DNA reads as TGTGCCAGCCGACGCGGGGCGGATTCACCCCTCCACTTT.

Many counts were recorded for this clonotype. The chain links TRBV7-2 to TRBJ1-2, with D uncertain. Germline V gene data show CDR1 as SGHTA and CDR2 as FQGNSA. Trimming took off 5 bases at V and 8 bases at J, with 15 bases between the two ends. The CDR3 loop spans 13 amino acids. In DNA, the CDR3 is TGTGCCAGCAGCCTCCCTCCTTTATACGGCTACACCTTC. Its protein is CASSLPPLYGYTF.

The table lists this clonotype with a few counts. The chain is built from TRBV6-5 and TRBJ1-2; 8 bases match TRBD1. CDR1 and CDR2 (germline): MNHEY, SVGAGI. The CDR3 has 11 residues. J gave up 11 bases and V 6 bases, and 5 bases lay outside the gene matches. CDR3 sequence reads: CASRRQGRYTF. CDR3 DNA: TGTGCCAGCAGGAGACAGGGGAGGTACACCTTC.

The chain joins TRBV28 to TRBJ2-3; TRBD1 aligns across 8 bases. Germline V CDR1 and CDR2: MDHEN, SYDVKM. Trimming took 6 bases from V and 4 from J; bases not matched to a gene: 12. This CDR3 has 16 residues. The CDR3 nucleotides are TGTGCCAGCAGACCAGGACAGGGCATAATCCCAGATACGCAGTATTTT. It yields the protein CASRPGQGIIPDTQYF.

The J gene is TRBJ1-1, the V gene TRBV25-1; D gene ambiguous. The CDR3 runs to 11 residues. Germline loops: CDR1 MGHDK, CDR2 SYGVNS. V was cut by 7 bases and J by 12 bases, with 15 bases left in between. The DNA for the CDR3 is TGTGCCAGCAACGGAAACAAAGACTCTTTCTTT. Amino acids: CASNGNKDSFF.

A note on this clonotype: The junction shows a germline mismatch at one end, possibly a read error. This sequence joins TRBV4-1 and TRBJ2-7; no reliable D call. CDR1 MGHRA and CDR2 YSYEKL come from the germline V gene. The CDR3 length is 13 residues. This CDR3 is CASSQDRIYEQYF. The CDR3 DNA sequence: TGTGCCAGCAGCCAAGATCGGATCTACGAGCAGTACTTC.

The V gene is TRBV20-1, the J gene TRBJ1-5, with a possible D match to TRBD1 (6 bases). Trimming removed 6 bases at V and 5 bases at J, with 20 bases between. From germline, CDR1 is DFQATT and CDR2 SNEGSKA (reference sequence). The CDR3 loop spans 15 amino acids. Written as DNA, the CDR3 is TGCAGTGCCCTAGGTACCACCGGGGGCGATCAGCCCCAGCATTTT. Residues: CSALGTTGGDQPQHF.

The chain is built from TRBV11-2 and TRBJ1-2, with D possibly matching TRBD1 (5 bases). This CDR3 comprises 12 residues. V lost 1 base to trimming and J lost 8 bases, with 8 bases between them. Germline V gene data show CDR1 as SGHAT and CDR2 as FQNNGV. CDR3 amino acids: CASSLATGGYTF. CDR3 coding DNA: TGTGCCAGCAGCTTAGCTACAGGAGGCTACACCTTC.

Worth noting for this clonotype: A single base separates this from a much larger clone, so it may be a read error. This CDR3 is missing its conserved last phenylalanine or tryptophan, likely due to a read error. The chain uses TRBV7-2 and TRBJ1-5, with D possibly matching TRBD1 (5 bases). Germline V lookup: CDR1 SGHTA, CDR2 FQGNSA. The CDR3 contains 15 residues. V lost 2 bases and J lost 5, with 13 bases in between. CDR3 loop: CASSLRGVGDQPQHS. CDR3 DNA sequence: TGTGCCAGCAGCTTACGGGGGGTAGGGGATCAGCCCCAGCATTCT.

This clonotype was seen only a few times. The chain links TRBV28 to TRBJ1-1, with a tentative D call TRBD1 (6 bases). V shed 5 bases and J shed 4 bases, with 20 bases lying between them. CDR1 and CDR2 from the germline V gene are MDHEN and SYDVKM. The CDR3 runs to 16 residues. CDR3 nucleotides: TGTGCCAGCAGTCCCCGTGGGGGGCAGGGTAGCACTGAAGCTTTCTTT. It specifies CASSPRGGQGSTEAFF.

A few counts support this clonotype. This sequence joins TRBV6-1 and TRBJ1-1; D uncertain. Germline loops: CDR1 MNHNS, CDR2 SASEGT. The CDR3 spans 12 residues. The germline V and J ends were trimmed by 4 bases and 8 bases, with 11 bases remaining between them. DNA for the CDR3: TGTGCCAGCAGTGGATTTAGGGAAGAAGCTTTCTTT. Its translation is CASSGFREEAFF.